The T cell receptor (beta chain) under discussion was sequenced for a study of cytomegalovirus exposure and HLA in healthy donors (dated by TCRdb to 2016 to 2017). Describing the broader study: In an earlier analysis of about 560 of the donors, approximately 260 Gb of sequence data and 100 million or so unique TCR beta sequences from about 179 million T cells were reported. About 300 gigabases of sequencing data and approximately 80 million unique TCR sequences were included in an early release covering 550 to 800 HLA-typed donors. Of the roughly 400 genotyped donors, roughly 85% fell in the genetic ancestry cluster associated with self-reported Caucasian donors. The study aimed to test whether cataloging public T cell receptors could reveal signatures of past pathogen exposure. The study used immunosequencing to profile the T cell repertoires of several hundred subjects and linked those repertoires to cytomegalovirus serostatus. In addition to the first cohort of roughly 670 subjects, a separate validation cohort of approximately 130 different subjects was used. High-throughput TCR immunosequencing, statistical association of individual TCRs with disease status, and machine learning were combined to predict cytomegalovirus infection status. A later analysis re-examined previously published TCR beta repertoires from more than 600 donors and added high-resolution HLA genotyping to investigate patterns of TCR occurrence. Rather than using new phenotypic data, the later analysis identified candidate immune exposures from TCR beta sequences and from how often those sequences occurred across donors. In an earlier analysis of roughly 540 of the donors, high-throughput TCR beta sequencing was used to judge whether each TCR beta V gene segment behaved as functional or pseudogenic. Alongside the repertoire data, information on donor age, sex, ethnicity and CMV serostatus was compiled. A later genetic analysis used genome-wide SNP genotypes for about 55% of the 666 donors, treating that subset as a discovery cohort. Every repertoire in the discovery cohort had been generated on one and the same sequencing platform. Class I and class II HLA loci were covered by the typing at four-digit resolution. The number of typed donors differed by locus: about 620-630 for A, B, C, DRB1 and DQB1; 522 for DQA1; around 610 for DPA1; and 400 to 480 for DPB1. Four to six DR-DQ haplotypes were handled as single units for association and clustering, since linkage in the cohort was strong. Across around 400 genotyped donors of the cohort, an average of approximately 220,000 unique TCR beta nucleotide sequences per donor were sequenced, and roughly 20% of those sequences were non-productive. The study at large found these results: Strong co-occurrence of HLA alleles, especially DR and DQ, made assigning TCR associations to individual alleles difficult. An association between a missense DCLRE1C variant and V-gene and J-gene trimming of TCR beta chains was found in a later genetic analysis and replicated in an independent cohort. Because some donors lacked HLA typing at each locus, the association tests relied only on the typed subset. Compared with equally common non-associated chains, HLA-associated TCR beta chains in a later analysis were more clonally expanded and had lower generation probabilities. Linkage disequilibrium might explain the correlated functional status among segregating V segments, but an unknown experimental factor could not be ruled out. The presence/absence analyses assumed that sequencing depth was roughly uniform across donors, and that assumption may not be true. Three of the identified cytomegalovirus-associated TCR beta chains were confirmed in vitro to be specific for cytomegalovirus antigens. This cohort had only TCR beta chains sequenced, and the lack of alpha or paired-chain data limited which features could be detected. In an earlier analysis of some 640 of the donors, most TCR beta V segments were observed in productive rearrangements about 90% or about 30% of the time, broadly matching IMGT annotations. The study listed 170 or so TCR beta chains as associated with cytomegalovirus. The only immune exposure information available for the cohort was CMV serostatus. Compared with the roughly 670-donor mean, donors in an Asian-associated ancestry cluster had fewer N-insertions in productive TCRs, according to a later genetic analysis. A later analysis found that TCR association rates varied across HLA loci, with DRB1 alleles showing the most associated TCRs and HLA-C alleles the fewest. In both the original and validation cohorts, the classifier was reported to diagnose cytomegalovirus status with high specificity and sensitivity. A group of highly shared sequence variants was considered likely to be a technical artifact of the sequencing pipeline. A further reported finding was that TCR beta sequences accurately predicted the HLA-A and HLA-B alleles for most subjects in the first cohort. Because counts were too low, some 17 rarely observed V segments, including chromosome 9 orphons, were left out of the earlier analysis of approximately 500 of the donors. According to a later analysis, most CMV-associated TCR beta chains appeared to be HLA-restricted, and the HLA associations seemed to be driven largely by CMV exposure. Most TCR sequences were observed very rarely across donors, whereas some public TCRs were present in many individuals. It was suggested by the authors that the approach could potentially be generalized to other disease states and immunological phenotypes. A later analysis associated about 17,000 TCR beta sequences with specific HLA alleles at a false discovery rate of 0.05. A later analysis reported that several top co-occurrence clusters appeared linked to parvovirus B19, influenza, CMV and Epstein-Barr virus.

Library prep was done by the immunoSEQ multiplex PCR assay. For the multiplex PCR, a mixture combining 60 forward primers for TCR Vbeta segments and 13 reverse primers for TCR Jbeta segments was used. The CDR3 region of rearranged TCR beta genes was amplified from genomic DNA by a multiplex PCR assay. On the Illumina HiSeq System, the amplified TCR beta libraries were sequenced as 87-base-pair reads. As for how the authors treated the data: A later analysis counted tens of millions of unique TCR beta chains across the 640 or so repertoires, and 9 million to 14 million of these chains were shared by at least two donors. Raw reads were error-corrected and collapsed into unique sequences with a nearest-neighbor algorithm that merged closely related sequences to remove PCR and sequencing errors. CDR3 sequences were aligned to IMGT reference sequences to assign V, D and J gene segments. Each retained sequence needed at least a six-nucleotide match to both a V gene segment and a J gene segment. A rearrangement was called productive if the CDR3 had no stop codons and remained in frame with V and J, and every other rearrangement was called non-productive. CDR3 was defined by IMGT convention, running from the second conserved V-encoded cysteine to the conserved J-encoded phenylalanine. In an earlier analysis of 550 to 650 of the donors, sequences lacking an unambiguous match to a single V gene segment were excluded. An earlier analysis of fewer than 750 of the donors called V segments functional above 56.7% productive rearrangements and segregating when the between-donor standard deviation exceeded 5%. To diagnose cytomegalovirus status from the catalog of TCR beta chain sequences, a statistical classification framework was built. In a later analysis, V and J genes were assigned by comparing TCR nucleotide sequences against IMGT/GENE-DB human TR gene sequences. In a later analysis, CDR3 sequences and most-parsimonious VDJ recombination scenarios were assigned using the TCRdist pipeline. A later analysis defined each TCR beta chain by its CDR3 amino acid sequence plus V-gene family, and excluded reads lacking a unique V-gene family. In a later analysis, 550 to 650 highly shared, low-generation-probability nucleotide sequences were removed to address suspected cross-contamination and a sequencing artifact. In a later analysis, a clonal expansion index for each public chain was calculated from normalized within-repertoire ranks of inferred template counts. A later analysis computed generation probabilities with a VDJ recombination model fitted to out-of-frame rearrangements, and checked the results against IGoR. A later analysis scored TCR-TCR, TCR-HLA and TCR-CMV co-occurrence with hypergeometric tests, applying a repertoire-size bias correction to TCR pairs. To estimate false discovery rates, a later analysis permuted the HLA or CMV assignments 20 times. A later analysis grouped co-occurring TCRs with DBSCAN, adding TCRdist sequence similarity when clustering within HLA-allele-positive subsets. Co-occurrence clustering excluded repertoires with fewer than 30,000 or more than 120,000 public chains, plus five with anomalous nucleotide sharing. TCRdb mirrors the immuneACCESS table, restricted to in-frame sequences. Some clones are absent from its copies; in checked studies, under half trace to an unresolved V gene, and the reason for the others is unknown. From that table come the V and J calls and clone size; the DNA was used to work out D and trimming. A total of some 93,000 clones appear in this sample, around a tenth of them only once. The ten largest clones capture about 5% of the sample.

The cohort consisted of some 730 healthy bone marrow donors. At the time of sampling, all cohort members were nominally healthy, though unrecorded immune exposures were likely present. The donor tested CMV seropositive and was one of the 289 seropositive cohort members. Each donor provided a peripheral blood sample, and peripheral blood mononuclear cells were used for TCR beta sequencing. Genomic DNA extraction from the blood cell samples was performed with the Qiagen DNeasy Blood Extraction Kit. This clone was seen a few times. Its antigen is not yet known. The sample holds no much larger clone one base away, and base qualities are not on file. Sequenced sample: PBMCs. This receptor was taken from a man aged 50 to 60 in good health and CMV-seropositive.

The sequenced DNA: TGTGCCAGCAGCTGGGACCTCCGGGACTTCAATGAGCAGTTCTTC. Its protein product is CASSWDLRDFNEQFF. The sequence is built from TRBV7-9 and TRBJ2-1; the D gene is perhaps TRBD2, from 6 matching bases. Taken from cysteine to phenylalanine, the CDR3 has 15 residues. The CDR3 DNA has 45 bases and is translated from base 1. CDR1 and CDR2, per the germline V gene (reference sequence), are SEHNR and FQNEAQ. V lost 4 bases and J lost 6 bases; the stretch between them is 16 bases long.